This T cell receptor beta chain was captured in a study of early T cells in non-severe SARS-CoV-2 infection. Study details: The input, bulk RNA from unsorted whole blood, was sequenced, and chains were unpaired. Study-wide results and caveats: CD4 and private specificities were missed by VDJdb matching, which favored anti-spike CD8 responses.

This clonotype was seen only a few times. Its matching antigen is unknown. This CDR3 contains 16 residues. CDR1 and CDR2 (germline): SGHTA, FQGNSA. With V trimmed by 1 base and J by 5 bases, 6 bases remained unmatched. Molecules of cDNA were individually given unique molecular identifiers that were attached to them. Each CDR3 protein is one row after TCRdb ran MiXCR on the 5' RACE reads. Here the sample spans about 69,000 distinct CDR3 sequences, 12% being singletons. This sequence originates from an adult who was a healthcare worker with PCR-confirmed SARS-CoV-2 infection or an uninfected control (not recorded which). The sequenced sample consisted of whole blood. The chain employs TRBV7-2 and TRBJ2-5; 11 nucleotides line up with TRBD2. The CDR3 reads CASSLVLTSGSETQYF. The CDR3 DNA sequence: TGTGCCAGCAGCTTAGTCCTTACTAGCGGGAGTGAGACCCAGTACTTC.